This T cell receptor beta chain was retrieved from a study of blood T cell repertoires in COVID-19. On the study more broadly: Researchers got acute and convalescent COVID-19 samples from the United States, Italy and Spain. T cells, B-cell-depleted T cells, or PBMCs provided the cDNA or gDNA that served as material.

This clone was seen once. Methods used by the authors: Counts of nucleated cells, estimated from reference gene primer amplification, were obtained. Here immunoSEQ multiplex PCR was the method, and the copy in TCRdb shows in-frame clones only, minus some. V and J calls and clone size are as listed in that table; D and trimming were resolved from the DNA. This sample has 150,000 to 200,000 clones; approximately 87% occur once, and the top ten carry less than 8%. Germline assignment: CDR1 DFQATT and CDR2 SNEGSKA (reference sequence). CDR3 length: 11 amino acids. V was trimmed by 3 bases and J by 9 bases, leaving 12 bases between them.

This TCR came from a woman aged 45 to 65 who had recovered from COVID-19. The chain uses TRBV20-1 and TRBJ2-7; D unclear. The material sequenced was PBMCs or T cells enriched from blood (not recorded which). Written as DNA, the CDR3 is TGCAGTGCTAGGGAAAGACTCGGGCAGTACTTC. This sequence encodes CSARERLGQYF.